This T cell receptor (beta chain) was identified in a study of T-cell reconstitution after alpha-beta-depleted transplantation in children. Unique molecular identifiers tagged the TCRbeta library. TCRdb re-called the PCR reads with MiXCR, one entry per CDR3 protein. Of about 830,000 distinct CDR3 sequences detected, approximately 15% appear once; the ten largest clones hold around 4.5%. The CDR3 covers 16 residues. Unmatched junction bases numbered 6, after V lost 6 bases and J lost 0 bases. Germline CDR1 SGHRS, CDR2 YFSETQ. Broader study findings: Reported findings indicate that, about two months after transplant, alpha-beta T cells came from several hundred expanded clones, which were derived from non-depleted graft cells. From newly produced T cells came most of the T-cell counts and diversity one year after transplant.

This clonotype was seen a handful of times. Its antigen remains unidentified. The chain uses TRBV5-1 and TRBJ1-1; TRBD1 aligns across 12 bases. This receptor was identified in a male patient aged 5 to 17 who had a stem cell transplant for acute lymphoblastic leukemia, so the T cells may come from the graft donor. The material was PBMCs, mostly from graft donor cells, obtained 360 days after TCRalphabeta/CD19-depleted stem cell transplant. CDR3 nucleotide sequence: TGCGCCAGCAAACCGGGACAGGGGGCTGTGAACACTGAAGCTTTCTTT. Its protein is CASKPGQGAVNTEAFF.